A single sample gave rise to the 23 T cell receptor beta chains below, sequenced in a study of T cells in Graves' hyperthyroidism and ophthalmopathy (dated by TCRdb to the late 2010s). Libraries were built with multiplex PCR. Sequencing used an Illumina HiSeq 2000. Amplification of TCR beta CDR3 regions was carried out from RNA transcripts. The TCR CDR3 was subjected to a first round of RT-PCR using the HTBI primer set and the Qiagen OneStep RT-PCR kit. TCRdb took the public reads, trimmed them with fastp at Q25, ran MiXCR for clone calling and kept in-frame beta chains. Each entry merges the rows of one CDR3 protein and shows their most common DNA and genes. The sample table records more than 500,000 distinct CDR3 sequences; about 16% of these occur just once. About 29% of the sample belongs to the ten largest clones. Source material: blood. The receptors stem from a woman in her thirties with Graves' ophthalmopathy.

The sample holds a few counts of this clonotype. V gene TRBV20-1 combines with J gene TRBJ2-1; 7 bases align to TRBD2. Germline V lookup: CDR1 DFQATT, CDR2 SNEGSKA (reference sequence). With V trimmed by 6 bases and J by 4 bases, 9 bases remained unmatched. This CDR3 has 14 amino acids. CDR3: CSAVREARYNEQFF. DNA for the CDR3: TGCAGTGCCGTTCGGGAGGCTCGGTACAATGAGCAGTTCTTC.

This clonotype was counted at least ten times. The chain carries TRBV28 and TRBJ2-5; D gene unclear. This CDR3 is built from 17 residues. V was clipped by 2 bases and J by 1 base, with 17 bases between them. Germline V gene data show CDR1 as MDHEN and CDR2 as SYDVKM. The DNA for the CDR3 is TGTGCCAGCAGTTTACTTTCGGATCGGACGACCCAAGAGACCCAGTACTTC. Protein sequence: CASSLLSDRTTQETQYF.

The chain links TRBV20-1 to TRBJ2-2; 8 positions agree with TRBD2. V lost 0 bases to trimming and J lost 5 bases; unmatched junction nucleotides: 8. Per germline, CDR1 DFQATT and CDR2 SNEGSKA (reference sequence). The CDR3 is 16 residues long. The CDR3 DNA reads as TGCAGTGCTAGAGACTGGGGGGCGGGAGGTACCGGGGAGCTGTTTTTT. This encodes CSARDWGAGGTGELFF.

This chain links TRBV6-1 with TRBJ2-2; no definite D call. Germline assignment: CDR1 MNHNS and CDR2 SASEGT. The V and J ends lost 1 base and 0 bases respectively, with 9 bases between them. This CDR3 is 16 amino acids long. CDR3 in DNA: TGTGCCAGCAGTGAAGTAGGACCCCCGAACACCGGGGAGCTGTTTTTT. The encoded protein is CASSEVGPPNTGELFF.

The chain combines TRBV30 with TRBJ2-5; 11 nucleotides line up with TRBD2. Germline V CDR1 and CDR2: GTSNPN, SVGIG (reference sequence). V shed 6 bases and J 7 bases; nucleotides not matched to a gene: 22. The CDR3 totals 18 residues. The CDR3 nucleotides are TGTGCCTGTACGAATTCCCGGCTAGCGGGAGGAGGGAGCGGGACCCAGTACTTC. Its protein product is CACTNSRLAGGGSGTQYF.

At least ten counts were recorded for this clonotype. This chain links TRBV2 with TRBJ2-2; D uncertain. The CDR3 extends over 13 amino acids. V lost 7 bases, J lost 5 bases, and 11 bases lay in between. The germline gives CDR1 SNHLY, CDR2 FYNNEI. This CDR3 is CASTIKQTGELFF. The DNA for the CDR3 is TGTGCCAGCACCATCAAACAAACCGGGGAGCTGTTTTTT.

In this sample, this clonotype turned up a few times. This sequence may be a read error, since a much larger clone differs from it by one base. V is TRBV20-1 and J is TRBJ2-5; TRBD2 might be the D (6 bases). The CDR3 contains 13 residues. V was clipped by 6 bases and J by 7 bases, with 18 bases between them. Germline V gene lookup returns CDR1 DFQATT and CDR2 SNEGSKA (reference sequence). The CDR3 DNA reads TGCAGTGCACCTAGCGAGGGTGCCGGGACCCAGTACTTC. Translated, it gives CSAPSEGAGTQYF.

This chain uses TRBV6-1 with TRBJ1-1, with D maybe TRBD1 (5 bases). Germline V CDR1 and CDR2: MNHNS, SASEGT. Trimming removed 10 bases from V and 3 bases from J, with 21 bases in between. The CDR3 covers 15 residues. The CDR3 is CAIRGWEQADTEAFF. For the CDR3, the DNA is TGTGCCATCAGAGGTTGGGAACAGGCGGACACTGAAGCTTTCTTT.

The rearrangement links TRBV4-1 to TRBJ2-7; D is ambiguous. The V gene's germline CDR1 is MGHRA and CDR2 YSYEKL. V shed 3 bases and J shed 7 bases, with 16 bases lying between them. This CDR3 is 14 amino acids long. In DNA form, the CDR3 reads TGCGCCAGCAGCCATGGAGTCAGCCCCTCAGAGCAGTACTTC. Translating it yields CASSHGVSPSEQYF.

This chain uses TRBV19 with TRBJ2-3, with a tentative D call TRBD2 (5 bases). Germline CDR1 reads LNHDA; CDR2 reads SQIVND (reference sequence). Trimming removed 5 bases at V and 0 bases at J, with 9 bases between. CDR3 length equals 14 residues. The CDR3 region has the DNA TGTGCCAGTAGTGTTAGCGAGAGCACAGATACGCAGTATTTT. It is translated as CASSVSESTDTQYF.

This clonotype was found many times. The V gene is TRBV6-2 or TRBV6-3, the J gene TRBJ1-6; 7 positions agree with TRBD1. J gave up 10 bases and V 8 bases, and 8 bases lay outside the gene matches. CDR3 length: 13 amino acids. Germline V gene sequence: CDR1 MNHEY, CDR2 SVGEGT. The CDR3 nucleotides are TGTGCCAGCCGCTTTGAGGGGGCCTCACCCCTCCACTTT. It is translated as CASRFEGASPLHF.

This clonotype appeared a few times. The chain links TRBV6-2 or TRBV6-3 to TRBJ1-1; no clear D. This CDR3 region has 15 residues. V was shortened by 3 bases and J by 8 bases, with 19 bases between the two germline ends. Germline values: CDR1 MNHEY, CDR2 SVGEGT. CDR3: CASSYDGILSAEAFF. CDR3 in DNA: TGTGCCAGCAGTTATGACGGCATCTTATCTGCCGAAGCTTTCTTT.

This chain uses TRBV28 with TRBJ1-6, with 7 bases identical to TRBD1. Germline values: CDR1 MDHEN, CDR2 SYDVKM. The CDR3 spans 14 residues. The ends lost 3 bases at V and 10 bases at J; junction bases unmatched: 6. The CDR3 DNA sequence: TGTGCCAGCAGTTTCCCTCAGGGGGGATCACCCCTCCACTTT. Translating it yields CASSFPQGGSPLHF.

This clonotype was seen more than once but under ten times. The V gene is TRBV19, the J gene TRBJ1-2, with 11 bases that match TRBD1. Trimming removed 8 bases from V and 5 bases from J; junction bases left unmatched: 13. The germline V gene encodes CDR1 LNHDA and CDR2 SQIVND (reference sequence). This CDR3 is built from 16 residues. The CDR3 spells CASLRTGGLEGYGYTF. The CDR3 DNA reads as TGTGCCAGTCTCCGGACAGGGGGCTTGGAGGGATATGGCTACACCTTC.

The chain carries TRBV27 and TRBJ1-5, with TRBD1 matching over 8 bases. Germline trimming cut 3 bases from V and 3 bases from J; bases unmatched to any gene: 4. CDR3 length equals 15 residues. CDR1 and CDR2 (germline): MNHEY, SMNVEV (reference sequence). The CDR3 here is CASSFLTGANQPQHF. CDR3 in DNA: TGTGCCAGCAGTTTCCTGACAGGGGCCAATCAGCCCCAGCATTTT.

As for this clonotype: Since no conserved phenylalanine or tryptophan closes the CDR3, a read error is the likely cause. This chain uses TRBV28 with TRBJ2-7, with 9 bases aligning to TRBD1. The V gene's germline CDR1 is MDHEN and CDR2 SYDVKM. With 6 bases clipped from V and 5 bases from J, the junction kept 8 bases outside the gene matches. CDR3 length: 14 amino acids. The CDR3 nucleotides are TGTGCCAGCAGCCCCGGGACAGGGTTACACGAGCAGTACTCC. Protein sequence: CASSPGTGLHEQYS.

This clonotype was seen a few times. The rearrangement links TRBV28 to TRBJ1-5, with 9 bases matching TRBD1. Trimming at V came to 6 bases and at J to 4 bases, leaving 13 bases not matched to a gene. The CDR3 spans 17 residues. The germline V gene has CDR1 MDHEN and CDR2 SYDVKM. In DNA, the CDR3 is TGTGCCAGCAGCCCGGCGGTTGGACAGGGGTATAATCAGCCCCAGCATTTT. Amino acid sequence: CASSPAVGQGYNQPQHF.

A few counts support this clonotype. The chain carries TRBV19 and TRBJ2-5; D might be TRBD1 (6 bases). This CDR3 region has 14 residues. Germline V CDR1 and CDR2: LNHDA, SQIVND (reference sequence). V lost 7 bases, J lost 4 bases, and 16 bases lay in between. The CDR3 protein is CASNALGASETQYF. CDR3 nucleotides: TGTGCCAGTAATGCCCTGGGGGCATCAGAGACCCAGTACTTC.

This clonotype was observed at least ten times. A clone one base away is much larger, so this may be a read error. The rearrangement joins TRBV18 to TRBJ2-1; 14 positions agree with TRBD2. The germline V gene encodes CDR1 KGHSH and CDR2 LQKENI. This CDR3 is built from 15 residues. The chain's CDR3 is CANSPWTSGRNEQFF. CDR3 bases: TGTGCCAACTCACCTTGGACTAGCGGGAGGAATGAGCAGTTCTTC.

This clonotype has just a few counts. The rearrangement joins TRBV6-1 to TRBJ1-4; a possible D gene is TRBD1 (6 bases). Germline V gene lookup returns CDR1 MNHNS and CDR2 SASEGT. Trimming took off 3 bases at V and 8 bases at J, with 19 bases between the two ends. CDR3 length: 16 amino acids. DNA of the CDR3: TGTGCCAGCAGTGATCCCACGAGGGGGGTAGCCGAAAAACTGTTTTTT. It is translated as CASSDPTRGVAEKLFF.

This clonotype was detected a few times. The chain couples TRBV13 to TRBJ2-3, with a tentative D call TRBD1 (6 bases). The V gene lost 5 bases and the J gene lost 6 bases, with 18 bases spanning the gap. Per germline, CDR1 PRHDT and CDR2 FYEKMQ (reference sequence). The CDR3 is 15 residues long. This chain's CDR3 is CASSIRGGARDTQYF. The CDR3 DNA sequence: TGTGCCAGCAGCATCCGTGGGGGCGCCCGGGATACGCAGTATTTT.

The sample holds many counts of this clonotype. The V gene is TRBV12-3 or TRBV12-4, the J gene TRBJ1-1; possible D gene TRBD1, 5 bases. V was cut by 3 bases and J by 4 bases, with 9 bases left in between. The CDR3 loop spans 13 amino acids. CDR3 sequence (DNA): TGTGCCAGCAGTTTTAACGGGGCCACTGAAGCTTTCTTT. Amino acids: CASSFNGATEAFF.

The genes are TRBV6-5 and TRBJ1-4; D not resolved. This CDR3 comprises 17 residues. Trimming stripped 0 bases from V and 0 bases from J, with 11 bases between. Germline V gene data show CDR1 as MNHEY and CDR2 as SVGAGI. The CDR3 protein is CASSYSHPEATNEKLFF. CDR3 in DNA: TGTGCCAGCAGTTACTCGCATCCCGAAGCAACTAATGAAAAACTGTTTTTT.